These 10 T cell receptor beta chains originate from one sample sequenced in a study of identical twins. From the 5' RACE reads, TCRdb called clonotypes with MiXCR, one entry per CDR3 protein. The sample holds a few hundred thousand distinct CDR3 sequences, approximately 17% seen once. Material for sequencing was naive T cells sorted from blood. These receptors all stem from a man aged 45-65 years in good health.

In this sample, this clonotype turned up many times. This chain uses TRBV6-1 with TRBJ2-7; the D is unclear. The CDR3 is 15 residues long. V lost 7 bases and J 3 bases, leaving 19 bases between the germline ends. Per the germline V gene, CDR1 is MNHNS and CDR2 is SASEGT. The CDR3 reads CASKADLMPVYEQYF. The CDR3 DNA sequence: TGTGCCAGCAAGGCAGACTTGATGCCGGTCTACGAGCAGTACTTC.

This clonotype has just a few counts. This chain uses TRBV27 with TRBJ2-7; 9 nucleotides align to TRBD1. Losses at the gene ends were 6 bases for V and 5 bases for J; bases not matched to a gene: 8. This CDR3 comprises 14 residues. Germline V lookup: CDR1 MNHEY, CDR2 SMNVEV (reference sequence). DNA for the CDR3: TGTGCCAGCAGCGTAACAGGGGGCGCGCACGAGCAGTACTTC. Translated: CASSVTGGAHEQYF.

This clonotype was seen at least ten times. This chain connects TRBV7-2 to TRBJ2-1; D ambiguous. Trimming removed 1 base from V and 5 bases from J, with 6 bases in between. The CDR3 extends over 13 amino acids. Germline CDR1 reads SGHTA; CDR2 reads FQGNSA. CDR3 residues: CASSLEGNNEQFF. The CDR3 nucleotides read TGTGCCAGCAGCTTAGAAGGGAACAATGAGCAGTTCTTC.

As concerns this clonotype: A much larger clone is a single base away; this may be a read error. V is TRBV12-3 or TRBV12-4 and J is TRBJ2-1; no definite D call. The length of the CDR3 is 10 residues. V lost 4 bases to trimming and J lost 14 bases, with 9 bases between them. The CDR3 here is CASSSSEEFF. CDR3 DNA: TGTGCCAGCAGTTCCAGCGAGGAGTTCTTC.

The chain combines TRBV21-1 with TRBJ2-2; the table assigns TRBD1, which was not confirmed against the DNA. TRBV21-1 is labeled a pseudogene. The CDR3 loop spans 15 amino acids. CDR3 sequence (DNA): TGTGCCAGCAGCAAAGAGGTGGGGGCTCTTGATGAGCTGTTTTTT. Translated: CASSKEVGALDELFF.

The CDR3 region is CSARRDPLQETQYF. DNA for the CDR3: TGCAGTGCTAGAAGGGACCCACTACAAGAGACCCAGTACTTC. V usage is TRBV20-1 and J usage is TRBJ2-5, with D perhaps given as TRBD1 or TRBD2 (5 bases each). This CDR3 is 14 amino acids long. Trimming stripped 2 bases from V and 2 bases from J, with 12 bases between. Germline CDR1 DFQATT, CDR2 SNEGSKA (reference sequence).

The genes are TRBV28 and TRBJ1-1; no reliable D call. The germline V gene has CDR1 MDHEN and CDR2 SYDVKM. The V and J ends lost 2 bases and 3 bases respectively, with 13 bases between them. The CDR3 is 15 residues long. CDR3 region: CASSLRSGLDTEAFF. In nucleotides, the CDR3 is TGTGCCAGCAGTTTAAGGAGCGGGCTCGACACTGAAGCTTTCTTT.

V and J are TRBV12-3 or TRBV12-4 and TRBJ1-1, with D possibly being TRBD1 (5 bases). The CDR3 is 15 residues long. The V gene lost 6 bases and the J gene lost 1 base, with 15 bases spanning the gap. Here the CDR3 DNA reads TGTGCCAGCAGACCTGCAGGGTTCTGGAACACTGAAGCTTTCTTT. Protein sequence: CASRPAGFWNTEAFF.

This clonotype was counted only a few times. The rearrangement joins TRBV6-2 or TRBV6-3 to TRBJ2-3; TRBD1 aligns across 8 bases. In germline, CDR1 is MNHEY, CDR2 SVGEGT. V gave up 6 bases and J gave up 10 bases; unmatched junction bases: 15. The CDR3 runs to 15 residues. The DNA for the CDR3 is TGTGCCAGCAGCTCCTCGGGACAGGCCTGGGCGTCGCAGTATTTT. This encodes CASSSSGQAWASQYF.

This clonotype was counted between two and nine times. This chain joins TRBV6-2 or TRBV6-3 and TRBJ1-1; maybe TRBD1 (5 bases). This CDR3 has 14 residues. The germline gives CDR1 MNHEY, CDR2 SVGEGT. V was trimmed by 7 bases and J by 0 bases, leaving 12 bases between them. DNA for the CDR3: TGTGCCAGCAAAGACAGCCCGATGAACACTGAAGCTTTCTTT. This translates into CASKDSPMNTEAFF.